This T cell receptor beta chain was captured in a study of blood T cell repertoires in COVID-19. The CDR3 spans 15 residues. Looked up from germline, CDR1 is MNHEY and CDR2 is SVGAGI. The V end lost 0 bases, the J end lost 1 base, and 9 bases lay between the germline ends. Only in-frame clones appear in the TCRdb table, and some are missing; sequencing was by immunoSEQ multiplex PCR. Among around 320,000 clones listed, about 90% were seen once. This chain links TRBV6-5 with TRBJ1-1; D gene uncertain. Sequencing used PBMCs or T cells enriched from blood (not recorded which). The TCR comes from a young woman with acute COVID-19. CDR3 residues: CASSYSLAGNTEAFF. The CDR3 DNA reads as TGTGCCAGCAGTTACTCCTTAGCTGGGAACACTGAAGCTTTCTTT.